One sample yielded the 30 T cell receptor beta chains listed below, sequenced in a study of OX40 agonist ivuxolimab in advanced cancers. Method: immunoSEQ multiplex PCR; TCRdb's copy keeps in-frame clones and lacks some. In the table there are roughly 45,000 clones, roughly 85% of which are singletons. The input for sequencing was CD4+ or CD8+ T cells sorted from blood, taken in a trial of the OX40 agonist ivuxolimab. These receptors were obtained from an adult with an advanced solid tumor such as melanoma, head and neck, liver or kidney cancer.

The CDR3 region is CASSYSQGYNEQFF. The CDR3 DNA is TGTGCCAGCAGTTACTCGCAGGGATACAATGAGCAGTTCTTC. The V gene is TRBV6-5, the J gene TRBJ2-1; TRBD1 is a possible D gene (5 bases). With 0 bases removed from V and 4 bases from J, the gap between germline ends came to 7 bases. CDR1 MNHEY and CDR2 SVGAGI come from the germline V gene. There are 14 residues in the CDR3.

This chain connects TRBV9 to TRBJ1-5, with D possibly TRBD1 on 6 matching bases. Trimming took off 4 bases at V and 9 bases at J, with 17 bases between the two ends. This CDR3 contains 14 residues. Germline assignment: CDR1 SGDLS and CDR2 YYNGEE. The CDR3 DNA reads TGTGCCAGCAGCTCCGACAGGACCGTTGGGCCCCAGCATTTT. Protein product: CASSSDRTVGPQHF. The full variable domain, with the rest looked up from reference TRBV9 and TRBJ1-5, is DSGVTQTPKHLITATGQRVTLRCSPRSGDLSVYWYQQSLDQGLQFLIQYYNGEERAKGNILERFSAQQFPDLHSELNLSSLELGDSALYFCASSSDRTVGPQHFGDGTRLSIL.

The genes are TRBV2 and TRBJ1-1, with D unresolved. The CDR3 is 10 amino acids. Germline loops: CDR1 SNHLY, CDR2 FYNNEI. V was pared by 8 bases and J by 6 bases, with 7 bases between. This CDR3 is CASSGAEAFF. DNA for the CDR3: TGTGCCAGCTCGGGAGCTGAAGCTTTCTTT.

This clone turned up a few times. This sequence joins TRBV19 and TRBJ2-7; D ambiguous. The CDR3 extends over 11 amino acids. In germline, CDR1 is LNHDA, CDR2 SQIVND (reference sequence). Trimming shortened V by 8 bases and J by 0 bases, and 5 bases separated the two germline ends. The CDR3, as DNA: TGTGCCAGTTCAGACTCCTACGAGCAGTACTTC. Its translation: CASSDSYEQYF. Together with reference TRBV19 and TRBJ2-7, the CDR3 gives the full variable domain: DGGITQSPKYLFRKEGQNVTLSCEQNLNHDAMYWYRQDPGQGLRLIYYSQIVNDFQKGDIAEGYSVSREKKESFPLTVTSAQKNPTAFYLCASSDSYEQYFGPGTRLTVT.

The rearrangement uses TRBV4-1 and TRBJ1-1, with 8 positions matching TRBD1. V was pared by 2 bases and J by 4 bases, with 6 bases of the junction left unmatched. The CDR3 totals 15 residues. Germline CDR1 MGHRA, CDR2 YSYEKL. The CDR3 coding sequence is TGCGCCAGCAGCCAATTAGACAGGGGAACCACTGAAGCTTTCTTT. It yields the protein CASSQLDRGTTEAFF.

V is TRBV7-9 and J is TRBJ2-1; 10 bases map to TRBD1. With V trimmed by 5 bases and J by 3 bases, 7 bases remained unmatched. CDR1 and CDR2 (germline): SEHNR, FQNEAQ (reference sequence). The length of the CDR3 is 16 residues. CDR3 sequence reads: CASSVAGDRGYNEQFF. CDR3 in DNA: TGTGCCAGCAGCGTGGCCGGGGACAGGGGCTACAATGAGCAGTTCTTC.

The rearrangement uses TRBV7-9 and TRBJ1-4; D unresolved. Germline V gene data show CDR1 as SEHNR and CDR2 as FQNEAQ (reference sequence). Between the trimmed V and J ends, which lost 7 bases and 7 bases, there was a span of 13 bases. This CDR3 is built from 13 residues. This CDR3 is CASTYSGVEKLFF. DNA for the CDR3: TGTGCCAGCACTTACTCTGGGGTTGAAAAACTGTTTTTT.

The genes are TRBV6-1 and TRBJ1-1; no firm D call. The length of the CDR3 is 15 residues. Germline V lookup: CDR1 MNHNS, CDR2 SASEGT. Trimming stripped 0 bases from V and 5 bases from J, with 13 bases between. The CDR3 loop reads CASSEALQRKTEAFF. The CDR3 nucleotides read TGTGCCAGCAGTGAAGCGCTTCAAAGGAAAACTGAAGCTTTCTTT.

The rearrangement uses TRBV5-1 and TRBJ2-7; D remains unclear. The CDR3 is made up of 12 amino acids. Trimming cost V 3 bases and J 6 bases, with 10 bases left between them. Per germline, CDR1 SGHRS and CDR2 YFSETQ. CDR3 bases: TGCGCCAGCAGCTACCCAGGCGCCGAGCAGTACTTC. Translating gives CASSYPGAEQYF.

The CDR3 is CASRFTLGTGDMNTEAFF. CDR3 DNA: TGCGCCAGCAGGTTCACCCTCGGGACAGGGGATATGAACACTGAAGCTTTCTTT. The chain recombines TRBV5-1 with TRBJ1-1, with 10 bases fitting TRBD1. The length of the CDR3 is 18 residues. Trimming removed 5 bases from V and 0 bases from J; junction bases left unmatched: 13. Germline V gene data show CDR1 as SGHRS and CDR2 as YFSETQ.

The chain combines TRBV30 with TRBJ1-6; TRBD1 might be the D (5 bases). V lost 2 bases and J lost 10, with 15 bases in between. This CDR3 has 14 amino acids. Germline V gives CDR1 GTSNPN, CDR2 SVGIG (reference sequence). Written as DNA, the CDR3 is TGTGCCTGGAGTCCTGGTTCGGGGGAGTCACCCCTCCACTTT. Protein product: CAWSPGSGESPLHF.

The V call is TRBV9, the J call TRBJ1-2; D remains unclear. V lost 2 bases, J lost 8 bases, and 16 bases lay in between. The germline gives CDR1 SGDLS, CDR2 YYNGEE. The CDR3 runs 14 residues. The CDR3 loop is CASSVAPGVEGYTF. The CDR3 DNA reads TGTGCCAGCAGCGTGGCCCCAGGTGTGGAAGGCTACACCTTC.

The chain couples TRBV9 to TRBJ2-3; D tentatively reads TRBD1 or TRBD2 (5 bases each). The CDR3 is 15 amino acids. Germline lookup yields CDR1 SGDLS and CDR2 YYNGEE. The V gene lost 4 bases and the J gene lost 6 bases, with 18 bases spanning the gap. As DNA, the CDR3 is TGTGCCAGCAGCTTCGATGGGACGCCGGCGGATACGCAGTATTTT. Its translation: CASSFDGTPADTQYF.

The chain links TRBV12-5 to TRBJ1-3, with 7 bases matching TRBD1. Germline V CDR1 and CDR2: LGHNT, FRNRAP. This CDR3 comprises 17 residues. The V and J ends lost 3 bases and 1 base, in that order; junction bases with no gene match: 9. Here the CDR3 reads CASGFTDRIDSGNTIYF. The CDR3 coding sequence is TGTGCTAGTGGTTTCACGGACAGGATAGATTCTGGAAACACCATATATTTT.

The chain recombines TRBV4-1 with TRBJ2-7; 8 positions match TRBD1. V was pared by 6 bases and J by 6 bases, with 10 bases of the junction left unmatched. In germline, CDR1 is MGHRA, CDR2 YSYEKL. CDR3 length equals 14 residues. The CDR3 sequence: CASSLQGEAGEQYF. DNA of the CDR3: TGCGCCAGCAGTTTACAGGGGGAAGCGGGCGAGCAGTACTTC.

The chain joins TRBV28 to TRBJ1-4, with TRBD1 as a possible D gene (6 bases). V was cut by 8 bases and J by 7 bases, with 17 bases left in between. This CDR3 spans 14 amino acids. Germline-derived CDR1 and CDR2 are MDHEN and SYDVKM. For the CDR3, the DNA is TGTGCCAGCTCATTTAGGGGGTATGGTGAAAAACTGTTTTTT. Residues: CASSFRGYGEKLFF.

This chain uses TRBV7-8 with TRBJ1-5; 7 bases fit TRBD1. The junction had 7 bases not matched to a gene; V was cut back by 2 bases and J by 0 bases. Germline V CDR1 and CDR2: SGHVS, FQNEAQ. This CDR3 comprises 17 residues. In nucleotides, the CDR3 is TGTGCCAGCAGCTTATATGGACAGGCGTCTAGCAATCAGCCCCAGCATTTT. As protein: CASSLYGQASSNQPQHF.

The genes are TRBV7-9 and TRBJ2-1, with TRBD1 as a possible D gene (6 bases). V was shortened by 6 bases and J by 4 bases, with 16 bases between the two germline ends. Germline values: CDR1 SEHNR, CDR2 FQNEAQ (reference sequence). This CDR3 spans 15 amino acids. CDR3 loop: CASSKGQRDYNEQFF. The CDR3 region has the DNA TGTGCCAGCAGTAAAGGACAGAGGGATTACAATGAGCAGTTCTTC. Drawing the rest from reference TRBV7-9 and TRBJ2-1, the complete variable domain is DTGVSQNPRHKITKRGQNVTFRCDPISEHNRLYWYRQTLGQGPEFLTYFQNEAQLEKSRLLSDRFSAERPKGSFSTLEIQRTEQGDSAMYLCASSKGQRDYNEQFFGPGTRLTVL.

The chain couples TRBV6-6 to TRBJ2-7; 8 nucleotides match TRBD1. The CDR3 extends over 13 amino acids. CDR1 is MNHNY, CDR2 SVGAGI, per germline (reference sequence). The junction had 7 bases not matched to a gene; V was cut back by 6 bases and J by 6 bases. The CDR3 region has the DNA TGTGCCAGCAGCCGGACAGGGATCACCGAGCAGTACGTC. This sequence encodes CASSRTGITEQYV.

The table lists this clone with a few counts. The chain combines TRBV4-3 with TRBJ1-1; D not certain. V was shortened by 0 bases and J by 6 bases, with 20 bases between the two germline ends. The CDR3 loop spans 17 amino acids. In germline, CDR1 is LGHNA, CDR2 YSLEER. The CDR3 region has the DNA TGCGCCAGCAGCCAAGACCCTTATCTTCCTACGGGCGCTGAAGCTTTCTTT. This gives the protein CASSQDPYLPTGAEAFF.

The V and J genes are TRBV6-6 and TRBJ2-2; a weak D match, TRBD2 (6 bases). The CDR3 is made up of 11 amino acids. V gave up 11 bases and J gave up 5 bases, with 9 bases separating them. Germline V gene data show CDR1 as MNHNY and CDR2 as SVGAGI (reference sequence). DNA for the CDR3: TGTGCCGCGAGCGGGACCGGGGAGCTGTTTTTT. This encodes CAASGTGELFF.

This rearrangement joins TRBV19 to TRBJ1-2; D is uncertain. Germline-derived CDR1 and CDR2 are LNHDA and SQIVND (reference sequence). V lost 2 bases and J 4 bases, leaving 23 bases between the germline ends. CDR3 length: 18 residues. Here the CDR3 reads CASSILGIQLDSFYGYTF. Written as DNA, the CDR3 is TGTGCCAGTAGTATATTAGGGATTCAGCTAGATTCATTCTATGGCTACACCTTC.

This chain links TRBV7-9 with TRBJ1-2; perhaps TRBD1 as D (6 bases). V gave up 1 base and J gave up 7 bases, with 16 bases separating them. This CDR3 contains 15 residues. Germline lookup yields CDR1 SEHNR and CDR2 FQNEAQ (reference sequence). The CDR3 is CASSLVSGDFGGYTF. The CDR3 nucleotides are TGTGCCAGCAGCTTAGTTTCAGGGGATTTCGGTGGCTACACCTTC.

The chain is built from TRBV4-3 and TRBJ1-3; D is uncertain. Trimming stripped 1 base from V and 0 bases from J, with 7 bases between. Germline CDR1 LGHNA, CDR2 YSLEER. This CDR3 region has 15 residues. CDR3 nucleotides: TGCGCCAGCAGCCAAGCCTTGAACTCTGGAAACACCATATATTTT. The encoded protein is CASSQALNSGNTIYF.

V gene TRBV5-1 combines with J gene TRBJ2-7; 11 bases are shared with TRBD1. Looked up from germline, CDR1 is SGHRS and CDR2 is YFSETQ. The CDR3 covers 15 residues. V was pared by 4 bases and J by 3 bases, with 6 bases of the junction left unmatched. The CDR3 spells CASSIADRGLYEQYF. CDR3 sequence (DNA): TGCGCCAGCAGCATAGCGGACAGGGGGCTCTACGAGCAGTACTTC.

This chain links TRBV6-6 with TRBJ2-5, with D possibly called TRBD1 or TRBD2 (5 bases each). The germline V and J ends were trimmed by 8 bases and 3 bases, with 19 bases remaining between them. The length of the CDR3 is 15 residues. CDR1 is MNHNY and CDR2 is SVGAGI in the germline V gene (reference sequence). CDR3 protein: CASGGLSGREETQYF. CDR3 in DNA: TGTGCCAGCGGCGGGCTATCGGGCAGGGAAGAGACCCAGTACTTC.

The chain has TRBV28 and TRBJ1-4; D possibly corresponds to TRBD1 (6 bases). The CDR3 is 15 residues long. Trimming took off 5 bases at V and 3 bases at J, with 13 bases between the two ends. CDR1 is MDHEN and CDR2 is SYDVKM in the germline V gene. DNA for the CDR3: TGTGCCAGCAGTATAATATCAGGGGCTAATGAAAAACTGTTTTTT. Protein product: CASSIISGANEKLFF.

The chain uses TRBV27 and TRBJ1-1, with D tentatively TRBD1 (5 bases). CDR1 is MNHEY, CDR2 SMNVEV, per germline (reference sequence). The CDR3 has 13 residues. V was clipped by 6 bases and J by 1 base, with 9 bases between them. Written as DNA, the CDR3 is TGTGCCAGCAGCACCGGGACGAACACTGAAGCTTTCTTT. Translation: CASSTGTNTEAFF.

This clone occurred a few times. The V and J genes are TRBV5-5 and TRBJ1-5, with 7 nucleotides matching TRBD1. The CDR3 contains 15 residues. V was pared by 5 bases and J by 0 bases, with 5 bases of the junction left unmatched. Germline V gene lookup returns CDR1 SGHKS and CDR2 YYEKEE (reference sequence). CDR3 nucleotides: TGTGCCAGCAGTGGGACAGCTAATAGCAATCAGCCCCAGCATTTT. Amino acids: CASSGTANSNQPQHF.

This chain joins TRBV7-2 and TRBJ2-1, with D perhaps matching TRBD2 (6 bases). Trimming removed 1 base from V and 9 bases from J, with 19 bases in between. Germline CDR1 and CDR2: SGHTA and FQGNSA. This CDR3 has 16 residues. The CDR3 bases are TGTGCCAGCAGCTTAGATGGCGCGGGGCGTCTACTTGAGCAGTTCTTC. Protein sequence: CASSLDGAGRLLEQFF.